This T cell receptor (beta chain) emerged from a study of T cell repertoires in cytomegalovirus infection. This clonotype was seen only a few times. Its cognate antigen is unknown. The CDR3 sequence is 17 residues long. Germline V gene data show CDR1 as MNHEY and CDR2 as SVGEGT. V lost 5 bases, J lost 0 bases, and 16 bases lay in between. The study's findings and limits: HLA-C-restricted CMV clonotypes gave the most frequent clonotype in two of eight donors.

TCRdb processed the reads anew with MiXCR; each CDR3 protein has one entry. Counted here are hundreds of thousands of distinct CDR3 sequences, about 17% occurring once; the ten biggest clones make up more than 10%. The sequencing sample was made of PBMCs. The rearrangement uses TRBV6-2 or TRBV6-3 and TRBJ2-2; D is undetermined. This TCR came from a human donor in good health (CMV status not recorded). Some clones in this sample may be carry-over from other donors' samples. The chain's CDR3 is CASSLNRRIANTGELFF. In DNA form, the CDR3 reads TGTGCCAGCAGTCTCAATAGACGGATAGCGAACACCGGGGAGCTGTTTTTT.